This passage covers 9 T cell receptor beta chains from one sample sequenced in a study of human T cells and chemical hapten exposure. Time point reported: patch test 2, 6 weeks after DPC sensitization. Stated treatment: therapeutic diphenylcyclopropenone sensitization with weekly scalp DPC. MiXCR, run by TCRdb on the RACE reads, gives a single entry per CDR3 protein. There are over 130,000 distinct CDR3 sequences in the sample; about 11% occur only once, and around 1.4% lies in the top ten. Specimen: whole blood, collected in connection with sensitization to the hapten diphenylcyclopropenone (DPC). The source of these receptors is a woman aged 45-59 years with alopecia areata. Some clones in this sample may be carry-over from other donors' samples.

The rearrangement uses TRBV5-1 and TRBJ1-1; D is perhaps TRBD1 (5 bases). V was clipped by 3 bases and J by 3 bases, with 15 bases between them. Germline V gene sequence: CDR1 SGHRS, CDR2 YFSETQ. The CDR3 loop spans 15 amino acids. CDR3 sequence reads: CASSSTGTSYTEAFF. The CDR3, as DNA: TGCGCCAGCAGCTCCACCGGGACCTCTTACACTGAAGCTTTCTTT.

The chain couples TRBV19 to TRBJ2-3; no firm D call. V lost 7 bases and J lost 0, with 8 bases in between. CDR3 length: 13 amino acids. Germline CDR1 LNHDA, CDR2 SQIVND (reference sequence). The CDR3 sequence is CASKPPSTDTQYF. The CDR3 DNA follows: TGTGCCAGTAAACCTCCTAGCACAGATACGCAGTATTTT.

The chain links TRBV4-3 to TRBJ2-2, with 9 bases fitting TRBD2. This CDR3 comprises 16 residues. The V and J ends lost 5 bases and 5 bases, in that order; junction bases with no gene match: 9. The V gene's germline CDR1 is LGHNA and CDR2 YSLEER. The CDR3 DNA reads TGCGCCAGCAGCAAAGGTAGCGGGAGAAGGACCGGGGAGCTGTTTTTT. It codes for CASSKGSGRRTGELFF.

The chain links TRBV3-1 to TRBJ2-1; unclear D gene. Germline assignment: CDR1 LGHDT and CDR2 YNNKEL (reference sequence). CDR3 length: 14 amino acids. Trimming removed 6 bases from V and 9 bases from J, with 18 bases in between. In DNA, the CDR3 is TGTGCCAGCAGGCCCGAATCCGCTAGAGGTGAGCAGTTCTTC. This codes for CASRPESARGEQFF.

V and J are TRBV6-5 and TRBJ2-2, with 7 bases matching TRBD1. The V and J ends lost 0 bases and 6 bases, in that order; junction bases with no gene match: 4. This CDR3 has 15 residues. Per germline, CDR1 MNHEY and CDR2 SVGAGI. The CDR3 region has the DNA TGTGCCAGCAGTTACTCGGGGCAGGGGGCCGGGGAGCTGTTTTTT. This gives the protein CASSYSGQGAGELFF.

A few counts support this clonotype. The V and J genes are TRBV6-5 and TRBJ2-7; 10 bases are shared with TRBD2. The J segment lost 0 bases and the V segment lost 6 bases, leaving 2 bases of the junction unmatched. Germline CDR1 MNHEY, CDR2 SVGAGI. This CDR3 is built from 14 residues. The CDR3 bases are TGTGCCAGCAGGACTAGCGGGCTCTCCTACGAGCAGTACTTC. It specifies CASRTSGLSYEQYF.

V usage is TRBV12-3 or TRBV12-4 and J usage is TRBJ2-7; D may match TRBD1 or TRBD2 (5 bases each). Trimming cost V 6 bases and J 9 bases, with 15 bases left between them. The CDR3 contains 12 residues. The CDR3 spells CASSPGGTVQYF. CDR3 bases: TGTGCCAGCAGCCCCGGTGGGACGGTGCAGTACTTC.

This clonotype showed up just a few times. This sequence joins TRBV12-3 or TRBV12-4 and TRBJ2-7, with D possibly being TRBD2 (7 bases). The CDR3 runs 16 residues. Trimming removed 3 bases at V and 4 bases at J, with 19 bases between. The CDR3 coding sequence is TGTGCCAGCAGTTTCGAAGGGGGAGGGCCCGGATACGAGCAGTACTTC. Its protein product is CASSFEGGGPGYEQYF.

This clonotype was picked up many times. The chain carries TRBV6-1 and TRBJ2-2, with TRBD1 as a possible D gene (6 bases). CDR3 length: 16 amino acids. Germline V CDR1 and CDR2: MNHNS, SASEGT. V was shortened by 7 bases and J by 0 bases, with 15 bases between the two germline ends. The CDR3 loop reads CASTLLTGANTGELFF. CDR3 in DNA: TGTGCCAGCACTCTATTGACAGGCGCGAACACCGGGGAGCTGTTTTTT.